This T cell receptor beta chain was documented in a study of T cells in Graves' hyperthyroidism and ophthalmopathy. Germline CDR1 is SGHTA and CDR2 is FQGTGA. Germline trimming cut 8 bases from V and 3 bases from J; bases unmatched to any gene: 4. This CDR3 has 14 amino acids. Amplification targeted TCR beta CDR3 regions from RNA transcripts. TCR CDR3 underwent first-round RT-PCR with the HTBI primer set. TCRdb independently ran MiXCR on the multiplex PCR reads; one entry per CDR3 protein. The profile shows approximately 360,000 distinct CDR3 sequences, 20% to 25% of them singletons. Diagnoses were made from clinical symptoms, serum measures (thyroxine and TRAb), thyroid ultrasound and orbital computed tomography.

The receptor was isolated from a man in his fifties or sixties with Graves' hyperthyroidism. The chain links TRBV7-3 to TRBJ2-3; TRBD2 aligns across 11 bases. The sequenced material came from blood. The CDR3 is CASGPSGGTDTQYF. For the CDR3, the DNA is TGTGCCAGCGGGCCTAGCGGGGGGACAGATACGCAGTATTTT.